Presented here are 10 T cell receptor beta chains from one specimen sequenced in a study of resident and recirculating memory T cells in vitiligo. The protocol was immunoSEQ multiplex PCR, while the TCRdb copy is restricted to in-frame clones and leaves out a portion. The sample gives more than 70,000 clones, roughly nine tenths of which show up once; about 5% is in the top ten. The material sequenced was blood. Receptors were obtained from a male donor with vitiligo.

The chain links TRBV11-2 to TRBJ1-2, with D hard to call. The CDR3 spans 16 residues. The V gene's germline CDR1 is SGHAT and CDR2 FQNNGV. Trimming shortened V by 1 base and J by 2 bases, and 14 bases separated the two germline ends. This CDR3 is CASSLASAGPNYGYTF. The DNA of the CDR3 is TGTGCCAGCAGCTTAGCGTCGGCAGGCCCAAACTATGGCTACACCTTC.

The rearrangement uses TRBV9 and TRBJ1-1, with a weak D call TRBD1 (6 bases). The CDR3 contains 14 residues. V dropped 0 bases and J dropped 4 bases, with 10 bases sitting between them. Germline CDR1 is SGDLS and CDR2 is YYNGEE. This chain's CDR3 is CASSVGQGTTEAFF. The CDR3 region has the DNA TGTGCCAGCAGCGTAGGCCAGGGGACCACTGAAGCTTTCTTT. The full variable domain, completed using reference TRBV9 and TRBJ1-1, is DSGVTQTPKHLITATGQRVTLRCSPRSGDLSVYWYQQSLDQGLQFLIQYYNGEERAKGNILERFSAQQFPDLHSELNLSSLELGDSALYFCASSVGQGTTEAFFGQGTRLTVV.

The chain uses TRBV30 and TRBJ1-5, with D possibly matching TRBD1 (5 bases). V lost 2 bases to trimming and J lost 6 bases, with 14 bases between them. The CDR3 is 14 amino acids. Germline CDR1 and CDR2: GTSNPN and SVGIG (reference sequence). The CDR3: CAWSPGQGAQPQHF. DNA for the CDR3: TGTGCCTGGAGTCCTGGGCAGGGTGCTCAGCCCCAGCATTTT.

The DNA of the CDR3 is TGTGCCAGCAGTCATCTGACAGTACGGCGGTACACTGAAGCTTTCTTT. This gives the protein CASSHLTVRRYTEAFF. V gene TRBV28 combines with J gene TRBJ1-1, with D possibly being TRBD1 (5 bases). CDR1 is MDHEN, CDR2 SYDVKM, per germline. The V end lost 5 bases, the J end lost 3 bases, and 19 bases lay between the germline ends. The CDR3 is 16 residues long.

This chain links TRBV15 with TRBJ2-3; D unresolved. Trimming took off 5 bases at V and 0 bases at J, with 9 bases between the two ends. The V gene's germline CDR1 is LNHNV and CDR2 YYDKDF (reference sequence). The length of the CDR3 is 14 residues. The CDR3 DNA reads as TGTGCCACCAGCGGGCGTGTTAGCACAGATACGCAGTATTTT. Translation: CATSGRVSTDTQYF.

V usage is TRBV4-2 and J usage is TRBJ2-5; D remains ambiguous. The CDR3 length is 15 residues. V dropped 0 bases and J dropped 2 bases, with 10 bases sitting between them. Germline V gene sequence: CDR1 LGHNA, CDR2 YNFKEQ. The CDR3 nucleotides are TGTGCCAGCAGCCAAGATCCCCAGGCTCAAGAGACCCAGTACTTC. Its translation is CASSQDPQAQETQYF.

The V and J genes are TRBV4-2 and TRBJ2-5; D may be TRBD2 (6 bases). The germline CDR1 and CDR2 sequences are LGHNA and YNFKEQ. V lost 0 bases, J lost 3 bases, and 11 bases lay in between. The CDR3 runs to 15 residues. The CDR3 bases are TGTGCCAGCAGCCAAGACCCCTGGGGGGAAGAGACCCAGTACTTC. This codes for CASSQDPWGEETQYF.

The J gene is TRBJ2-7, the V gene TRBV28; the D gene is possibly TRBD1 (6 bases). Germline CDR1 MDHEN, CDR2 SYDVKM. Trimming stripped 5 bases from V and 2 bases from J, with 13 bases between. The CDR3 covers 14 residues. DNA of the CDR3: TGTGCCAGCAGTAGACAGGCATACCCCTACGAGCAGTACTTC. The encoded protein is CASSRQAYPYEQYF.

This clone was seen once. The V and J genes are TRBV7-9 and TRBJ1-1, with no clear D. Trimming pared 7 bases from V and 4 bases from J, leaving 16 bases between. This CDR3 is built from 14 residues. Germline-derived CDR1 and CDR2 are SEHNR and FQNEAQ (reference sequence). This CDR3 is CASTIGGLSTEAFF. In DNA form, the CDR3 reads TGTGCCAGCACGATTGGAGGTTTGAGCACTGAAGCTTTCTTT.

V usage is TRBV6-6 and J usage is TRBJ2-7; D is ambiguous. The V gene lost 1 base and the J gene lost 0 bases, with 13 bases spanning the gap. CDR1 and CDR2 (germline): MNHNY, SVGAGI (reference sequence). CDR3 length equals 16 residues. DNA for the CDR3: TGTGCCAGCAGTTACTTAGACACGTCCAGCTCCTACGAGCAGTACTTC. Its protein is CASSYLDTSSSYEQYF.